The 3 T cell receptor beta chains below all came from one sample that was sequenced in a study of blood T cell repertoires in COVID-19. TCRdb keeps only in-frame clones here, not all; method: immunoSEQ multiplex PCR. The table has some 190,000 clones, over 75% seen once. Material: peripheral blood. Receptors originate from a woman aged 45-65 years with acute or convalescent COVID-19.

This clone was picked up many times. Additional DNA sequences in this sample encode the identical CDR3. The gene calls are TRBV9 and TRBJ2-7, with D possibly TRBD1 on 7 matching bases. CDR1 is SGDLS and CDR2 is YYNGEE in the germline V gene. This CDR3 is 19 amino acids long. V was clipped by 4 bases and J by 2 bases, with 28 bases between them. The CDR3 bases are TGTGCCAGCAGCCCTCGATCGGACAGGAGAGCGGGTACGGCCTACGAGCAGTACTTC. Amino acid sequence: CASSPRSDRRAGTAYEQYF.

This chain uses TRBV11-3 with TRBJ2-3; D ambiguous. Germline CDR1 is SGHNT and CDR2 is YENEEA. The CDR3 loop spans 13 amino acids. V was shortened by 5 bases and J by 6 bases, with 12 bases between the two germline ends. DNA of the CDR3: TGTGCCAGCAGCCTTGGAGTCCCTGATACGCAGTATTTT. Amino acids: CASSLGVPDTQYF.

This chain uses TRBV28 with TRBJ1-2, with 10 bases that match TRBD1. The germline V gene encodes CDR1 MDHEN and CDR2 SYDVKM. V lost 6 bases and J lost 4; bases outside the gene matches: 2. This CDR3 contains 13 residues. This chain's CDR3 is CASSRTGGYGYTF. The CDR3 region has the DNA TGTGCCAGCAGCCGGACAGGGGGCTATGGCTACACCTTC.